This entry lists 29 T cell receptor beta chains sequenced from one sample in a study of shared clonotypes between healthy human individuals (dated by TCRdb to the early 2020s). Libraries came from the immunoSEQ multiplex PCR assay. TCRdb took over this immuneACCESS table, retaining in-frame rearrangements with V and J assigned. Such tables are incomplete; in checked studies, under half of the missing clones stem from an unresolved V gene, and the remainder is unexplained. Across this sample there are hundreds of thousands of clones, with roughly 95% seen only once. Of the sample, 0.06% falls within the top ten clones. The sample taken for sequencing was naive CD4+ T cells sorted from blood. The cell subset or site label for this specimen denotes: CD45RA+ positively selected. The receptors originated from a woman in her 30s in good health.

Remarks on this clone: An end of the junction differs from the germline gene, which may be a read error. The gene calls are TRBV6-5 and TRBJ2-7; TRBD1 matches 9 bases. The CDR3 is 16 amino acids. Germline CDR1 is MNHEY and CDR2 is SVGAGI. For the CDR3, the DNA is TGTGCCAACAGTTACTCCGCCGGGACAGGGTCTTACGAGCAGTACTTC. This gives the protein CANSYSAGTGSYEQYF.

This chain links TRBV11-3 with TRBJ2-1; D is undetermined. Germline values: CDR1 SGHNT, CDR2 YENEEA. The V gene lost 0 bases and the J gene lost 4 bases, with 4 bases spanning the gap. The CDR3 runs 13 residues. The CDR3 spells CASSLDGYNEQFF. CDR3 DNA: TGTGCCAGCAGCTTAGACGGGTACAATGAGCAGTTCTTC.

CDR3 DNA: TGTGCCAGCAGCTTTGAGAAGGGTAGATCCTACGAGCAGTACTTC. It translates to CASSFEKGRSYEQYF. The chain employs TRBV7-9 and TRBJ2-7; the D is unclear. Trimming removed 3 bases from V and 1 base from J, with 13 bases in between. CDR3 length: 15 amino acids. Germline CDR1 is SEHNR and CDR2 is FQNEAQ (reference sequence). Full variable domain (remainder filled in from reference TRBV7-9 and TRBJ2-7): DTGVSQNPRHKITKRGQNVTFRCDPISEHNRLYWYRQTLGQGPEFLTYFQNEAQLEKSRLLSDRFSAERPKGSFSTLEIQRTEQGDSAMYLCASSFEKGRSYEQYFGPGTRLTVT.

The chain joins TRBV7-8 to TRBJ1-1; weak D call: TRBD1 (5 bases). With 3 bases removed from V and 0 bases from J, the gap between germline ends came to 11 bases. The CDR3 runs 15 residues. The germline V gene has CDR1 SGHVS and CDR2 FQNEAQ. CDR3 amino acids: CASSLGLIMNTEAFF. In DNA form, the CDR3 reads TGTGCCAGCAGCTTGGGACTGATCATGAACACTGAAGCTTTCTTT. Using reference TRBV7-8 and TRBJ1-1 for the parts outside the CDR3, the full variable domain is GAGVSQSPRYKVAKRGQDVALRCDPISGHVSLFWYQQALGQGPEFLTYFQNEAQLDKSGLPSDRFFAERPEGSVSTLKIQRTQQEDSAVYLCASSLGLIMNTEAFFGQGTRLTVV.

The chain employs TRBV4-1 and TRBJ2-3, with D tentatively TRBD2 (6 bases). Germline lookup yields CDR1 MGHRA and CDR2 YSYEKL. This CDR3 has 16 residues. Between the trimmed V and J ends, which lost 4 bases and 2 bases, there was a span of 16 bases. CDR3 DNA: TGCGCCAGCAGCCCCCGCCTTGGGAGGACCACAGATACGCAGTATTTT. Translating gives CASSPRLGRTTDTQYF.

This chain joins TRBV19 and TRBJ1-1; D possibly corresponds to TRBD1 (6 bases). V was trimmed by 6 bases and J by 5 bases, leaving 19 bases between them. The V gene's germline CDR1 is LNHDA and CDR2 SQIVND (reference sequence). This CDR3 region has 15 residues. In nucleotides, the CDR3 is TGTGCCAGTAGCAAAAGGGGGGATCGCCTAACTGAAGCTTTCTTT. It yields the protein CASSKRGDRLTEAFF. The entire variable domain, with the rest obtained from reference TRBV19 and TRBJ1-1, is as follows: DGGITQSPKYLFRKEGQNVTLSCEQNLNHDAMYWYRQDPGQGLRLIYYSQIVNDFQKGDIAEGYSVSREKKESFPLTVTSAQKNPTAFYLCASSKRGDRLTEAFFGQGTRLTVV.

The rearrangement uses TRBV10-2 and TRBJ1-2, with D perhaps TRBD1 (5 bases). The CDR3 contains 12 residues. With 5 bases removed from V and 8 bases from J, the gap between germline ends came to 12 bases. In germline, CDR1 is WSHSY, CDR2 SAAADI. The DNA for the CDR3 is TGCGCCAGCAGTCGAGGGGTTTGGGGCTACACCTTC. Translated, it gives CASSRGVWGYTF.

The chain couples TRBV7-9 to TRBJ1-4; TRBD1 aligns across 9 bases. V lost 3 bases, J lost 6 bases, and 5 bases stayed unmatched. The V gene's germline CDR1 is SEHNR and CDR2 FQNEAQ (reference sequence). The CDR3 totals 15 residues. The CDR3 DNA reads as TGTGCCAGCAGCTTCGTCGGGACAGGGTATGAAAAACTGTTTTTT. It specifies CASSFVGTGYEKLFF.

This chain uses TRBV19 with TRBJ2-1; 10 bases fit TRBD2. The ends lost 7 bases at V and 0 bases at J; junction bases unmatched: 6. From germline, CDR1 is LNHDA and CDR2 SQIVND (reference sequence). This CDR3 comprises 16 residues. CDR3 in amino acids: CASTERGGHSYNEQFF. DNA of the CDR3: TGTGCCAGTACTGAGCGGGGGGGCCACTCCTACAATGAGCAGTTCTTC.

A few counts support this clone. V and J are TRBV29-1 and TRBJ1-2; 7 bases agree with TRBD1. CDR1 and CDR2 (germline): SQVTM, ANQGSEA. Unmatched junction bases numbered 3, after V lost 6 bases and J lost 5 bases. CDR3 length equals 11 residues. This chain's CDR3 is CSVGQQYGYTF. The CDR3 DNA follows: TGCAGCGTGGGACAGCAGTATGGCTACACCTTC. The full variable domain, with the rest looked up from reference TRBV29-1 and TRBJ1-2, is SAVISQKPSRDICQRGTSLTIQCQVDSQVTMMFWYRQQPGQSLTLIATANQGSEATYESGFVIDKFPISRPNLTFSTLTVSNMSPEDSSIYLCSVGQQYGYTFGSGTRLTVV.

The genes are TRBV6-1 and TRBJ2-7, with a possible D match to TRBD2 (5 bases). CDR3 length: 13 amino acids. Germline V gene sequence: CDR1 MNHNS, CDR2 SASEGT. V lost 2 bases, J lost 10 bases, and 15 bases lay in between. The CDR3 sequence is CASSEWRSLGQYF. The DNA for the CDR3 is TGTGCCAGCAGTGAATGGAGGTCTTTGGGACAGTACTTC.

The J gene is TRBJ1-4, the V gene TRBV6-1; possible D gene TRBD1, 5 bases. CDR1 MNHNS and CDR2 SASEGT come from the germline V gene. The V end lost 6 bases, the J end lost 4 bases, and 9 bases lay between the germline ends. The CDR3 has 13 residues. The CDR3 nucleotides read TGTGCCAGCAGGGGGCTAATTAATGAAAAACTGTTTTTT. This gives the protein CASRGLINEKLFF.

The chain employs TRBV9 and TRBJ2-7, with D perhaps TRBD2 (5 bases). Germline V gene data show CDR1 as SGDLS and CDR2 as YYNGEE. The CDR3 consists of 12 residues. V was cut by 3 bases and J by 6 bases, with 10 bases left in between. CDR3 region: CASSDDRGEQYF. The CDR3 nucleotides read TGTGCCAGCAGCGACGATCGGGGCGAGCAGTACTTC.

This clone was seen a single time. The chain has TRBV28 and TRBJ2-5; tentatively, D is TRBD2 (5 bases). The J call may not be correct, given that the DNA end is closer to TRBJ2-7. The CDR3 length is 14 residues. In germline, CDR1 is MDHEN, CDR2 SYDVKM. The CDR3 nucleotides are TGTGCCAGCAGTTTATCGGGTGGCGGGTACGAGCAGTACTTC. Its protein is CASSLSGGGYEQYF.

The CDR3 nucleotides are TGTGCCAGCAATGGGGGTACGGAAAAACTGTTTTTT. This codes for CASNGGTEKLFF. The chain combines TRBV9 with TRBJ1-4, with D tentatively TRBD1 (5 bases). The length of the CDR3 is 12 residues. V lost 6 bases and J 8 bases, leaving 11 bases between the germline ends. Germline V gene sequence: CDR1 SGDLS, CDR2 YYNGEE.

V is TRBV19 and J is TRBJ2-7, with TRBD2 as a possible D gene (9 bases). CDR3 length: 19 amino acids. CDR1 and CDR2 (germline): LNHDA, SQIVND (reference sequence). Trimming took 5 bases from V and 2 from J, leaving 28 bases between them. CDR3 DNA sequence: TGTGCCAGTAGTCCCTCCTGGCGGGGGGGGGACAGGACAACCTACGAGCAGTACTTC. Its translation is CASSPSWRGGDRTTYEQYF.

The genes are TRBV15 and TRBJ2-1; D call uncertain. V lost 1 base and J 4 bases, leaving 5 bases between the germline ends. Germline CDR1 reads LNHNV; CDR2 reads YYDKDF (reference sequence). This CDR3 is built from 13 residues. This CDR3 reads CATSRGAYNEQFF. For the CDR3, the DNA is TGTGCCACCAGCAGAGGGGCATACAATGAGCAGTTCTTC.

Here the CDR3 DNA reads TGTGCCAGCAGTTCCGGACAGCACAATCAGCCCCAGCATTTT. Its protein product is CASSSGQHNQPQHF. The chain employs TRBV28 and TRBJ1-5; D is possibly TRBD1 (6 bases). The V end lost 4 bases, the J end lost 3 bases, and 10 bases lay between the germline ends. Germline V CDR1 and CDR2: MDHEN, SYDVKM. The CDR3 runs 14 residues.

This chain uses TRBV4-1 with TRBJ2-7, with D possibly TRBD1 on 5 matching bases. Germline lookup yields CDR1 MGHRA and CDR2 YSYEKL. This CDR3 region has 18 residues. Trimming took 0 bases from V and 4 from J, leaving 22 bases between them. The CDR3 is CASSQDFTSAGLSYEQYF. The CDR3 bases are TGCGCCAGCAGCCAAGATTTTACTTCGGCAGGGCTGTCGTACGAGCAGTACTTC.

The V gene is TRBV28, the J gene TRBJ2-3, with TRBD1 identical over 11 bases. CDR3 length: 15 amino acids. Germline CDR1 MDHEN, CDR2 SYDVKM. J lost 4 bases, V lost 5 bases, and 5 bases had no gene match. CDR3 DNA sequence: TGTGCCAGCAGTCATGGGGGACAGGGGGCAGATACGCAGTATTTT. This sequence encodes CASSHGGQGADTQYF.

This chain uses TRBV28 with TRBJ1-3, with D possibly matching TRBD1 (5 bases). The germline CDR1 and CDR2 sequences are MDHEN and SYDVKM. The CDR3 has 17 amino acids. The V end lost 2 bases, the J end lost 0 bases, and 14 bases lay between the germline ends. DNA for the CDR3: TGTGCCAGCAGTTTACGGCCTTGGGGGGACTCTGGAAACACCATATATTTT. Its translation: CASSLRPWGDSGNTIYF.

The chain is built from TRBV10-1 and TRBJ1-1, with D unclear. The ends were cut back, 2 bases at V and 8 bases at J, with 12 bases in the middle. Germline values: CDR1 WNHNN, CDR2 SYGVQD (reference sequence). The CDR3 loop spans 13 amino acids. CDR3 coding DNA: TGCGCCAGCAGTGAGGAGGGAGAAGGGGAAGCTTTCTTT. It yields the protein CASSEEGEGEAFF.

V is TRBV18 and J is TRBJ1-2; D unresolved. V gave up 3 bases and J gave up 8 bases, with 13 bases separating them. The CDR3 consists of 13 residues. Germline CDR1 is KGHSH and CDR2 is LQKENI. CDR3 region: CASSPRRQEGYTF. Written as DNA, the CDR3 is TGTGCCAGCTCACCCAGGAGGCAGGAAGGCTACACCTTC.

The sample holds one count of this clone. The chain has TRBV11-2 and TRBJ2-2, with 9 bases aligning to TRBD2. Germline CDR1 SGHAT, CDR2 FQNNGV. This CDR3 is 17 amino acids long. Trimming at V came to 3 bases and at J to 0 bases, leaving 5 bases not matched to a gene. In nucleotides, the CDR3 is TGTGCCAGCAGCTTTACTCTAGCGGGACCGAACACCGGGGAGCTGTTTTTT. Translated: CASSFTLAGPNTGELFF. The variable domain in full, completed from reference TRBV11-2 and TRBJ2-2, reads EAGVAQSPRYKIIEKRQSVAFWCNPISGHATLYWYQQILGQGPKLLIQFQNNGVVDDSQLPKDRFSAERLKGVDSTLKIQPAKLEDSAVYLCASSFTLAGPNTGELFFGEGSRLTVL.

Concerning this clone: One end of the junction does not line up with germline, which may come from a read error. V gene TRBV18 combines with J gene TRBJ1-1; D may be TRBD1 (5 bases). The V gene's germline CDR1 is KGHSH and CDR2 LQKENI. The CDR3 contains 14 residues. CDR3 protein: CASSPQDGYAEAFF. The CDR3, as DNA: TGTGCCAGCTCGCCACAGGACGGGTACGCTGAAGCTTTCTTT. The full variable domain, with the rest looked up from reference TRBV18 and TRBJ1-1, is NAGVMQNPRHLVRRRGQEARLRCSPMKGHSHVYWYRQLPEEGLKFMVYLQKENIIDESGMPKERFSAEFPKEGPSILRIQQVVRGDSAAYFCASSPQDGYAEAFFGQGTRLTVV.

The gene calls are TRBV5-4 and TRBJ2-5, with D possibly matching TRBD1 (5 bases). The DNA matches TRBJ2-7 better at its end, which makes the J call doubtful. Germline CDR1 reads SGHNT; CDR2 reads YYREEE (reference sequence). The CDR3 is 15 residues long. CDR3 residues: CASSLDGASSYEQYF. DNA for the CDR3: TGTGCCAGCAGCTTGGATGGGGCAAGCTCCTACGAGCAGTACTTC.

CDR3 DNA sequence: TGTGCCAGCAGCCTAAAGTGGGACGTTCTTTCCTACAATGAGCAGTTCTTC. Protein product: CASSLKWDVLSYNEQFF. This sequence joins TRBV7-9 and TRBJ2-1; D tentatively fits TRBD1 or TRBD2 (5 bases each). The CDR3 covers 17 residues. CDR1 is SEHNR, CDR2 FQNEAQ, per germline (reference sequence). With 5 bases removed from V and 1 base from J, the gap between germline ends came to 18 bases.

The chain combines TRBV11-2 with TRBJ2-7; 7 positions agree with TRBD2. CDR1 is SGHAT and CDR2 is FQNNGV in the germline V gene. This CDR3 spans 15 amino acids. V dropped 7 bases and J dropped 3; count of bases not matched to a gene: 12. The CDR3, as DNA: TGTGCCAGCATCCGTTCTAGCGGAGTCCTCTACGAGCAGTACTTC. Residues: CASIRSSGVLYEQYF.

The chain uses TRBV7-9 and TRBJ1-4; D gene unclear. V was clipped by 1 base and J by 4 bases, with 10 bases between them. Germline assignment: CDR1 SEHNR and CDR2 FQNEAQ (reference sequence). CDR3 length equals 15 residues. The CDR3 reads CASSLDLARNEKLFF. The CDR3 DNA reads as TGTGCCAGCAGCTTAGACCTGGCACGTAATGAAAAACTGTTTTTT.